This is a list of T cell receptor beta chains from one sample in a study of CD8+CD57+ T cells in acquired aplastic anemia. MiXCR, run by TCRdb on the reads, gives a single entry per CDR3 protein. Of roughly 500,000 distinct CDR3 sequences listed, approximately 32% were seen once; the top ten hold under 0.95%. What was sequenced was sorted CD4+, CD8+, or CD8+CD57+ T cells (not recorded which) from PBMCs. The receptors derive from a human donor with aplastic anemia. The CDR3 runs from the conserved cysteine through the conserved F or W. A D gene is named only where the DNA matches it firmly.

TRBJ1-6 | TRBV20-1 | - | CSANPDSDSPLHF
TRBJ2-1 | TRBV25-1 | TRBD1 | CASSGQGPYNEQFF
TRBJ1-2 | TRBV19 | - | CASSRGGDYGYTF
TRBJ2-7 | TRBV4-2 | - | CASSQELDTYEQYF
TRBJ2-1 | TRBV9 | TRBD2 | CASSVSAGVNNEQFF
TRBJ1-6 | TRBV7-9 | - | CASSLVAGLYSPLHF
TRBJ2-7 | TRBV25-1 | - | CASSSGVRSSYEQYF
TRBJ1-6 | TRBV20-1 | TRBD1 | CSSTGNYNSPLHF
TRBJ1-6 | TRBV9 | - | CASSRQTGRSYNSPLHF
TRBJ1-5 | TRBV6-1 | TRBD1 | CASSPALQGSGHQPQHF
TRBJ1-2 | TRBV10-1 | - | CASSESSGSYGYAF
TRBJ2-5 | TRBV19 | - | CASSKKTVPNGEETQYF
TRBJ1-1 | TRBV10-3 | TRBD1 | CASTFDHGQGSTEAFF
TRBJ2-7 | TRBV2 | TRBD1 | CASSARTGVGEQYF
TRBJ2-1 | TRBV7-8 | - | CASSLVFGEQFF
TRBJ2-7 | TRBV12-3/TRBV12-4 | - | CASSSDWARVEQYF
TRBJ1-5 | TRBV24-1 | TRBD1 | CATSDLGQGPQPPHF
TRBJ2-1 | TRBV29-1 | TRBD2 | CSVDRGEEQFF
TRBJ1-2 | TRBV2 | - | CASSEARRGYGYTF
TRBJ1-3 | TRBV24-1 | - | CATSDPTDGNTIYF
TRBJ2-7 | TRBV6-5 | - | CASSFGPSSSYEQYF
TRBJ2-1 | TRBV14 | - | CASSHWNWREWGYNEQFF
TRBJ2-5 | TRBV30 | - | CAWSVGAKETQYF
TRBJ1-2 | TRBV7-2 | TRBD1 | CASSSTGIYGYTF
TRBJ1-2 | TRBV25-1 | - | CASSYLAGDGYTF
TRBJ1-5 | TRBV7-2 | - | CASSFRDPNQPQHF
TRBJ2-3 | TRBV3-1 | TRBD2 | CASSNLAGGTDTQYF
TRBJ2-3 | TRBV2 | - | CASRDSRTLDTQYF
TRBJ1-3 | TRBV25-1 | - | CASSELGTNGNTIYF
TRBJ1-4 | TRBV29-1 | TRBD1 | CSVCRDRGQGNEKLFF
TRBJ1-5 | TRBV6-1 | - | CASSEAGGQHQPQHF
TRBJ2-5 | TRBV20-1 | - | CSAQKYQETQYF
TRBJ2-7 | TRBV19 | TRBD1 | CASSWDRDGEQYF
TRBJ2-1 | TRBV7-4 | - | CASSLAGRYNEQFF
TRBJ1-5 | TRBV29-1 | TRBD1 | CSVEAGGSGQPQHF
TRBJ2-2 | TRBV9 | - | CASSSVRLNTGELFF
TRBJ1-5 | TRBV2 | TRBD1 | CASSTDREGNQPQHF
TRBJ1-3 | TRBV7-9 | - | CASGLDQDYGNTIYF
TRBJ1-3 | TRBV7-9 | - | CASSQSDRNTIYF
TRBJ1-1 | TRBV25-1 | - | CASSNKGGRYTMNTEAFF
TRBJ2-7 | TRBV10-3 | - | CATQGTPYEQYF
TRBJ1-2 | TRBV18 | - | CASTPGSLWGYTF
TRBJ1-4 | TRBV4-1 | - | CASSQDLQEPFF
TRBJ2-2 | TRBV4-2 | TRBD2 | CASSPGLAGGPNTGELFF
TRBJ2-1 | TRBV7-3 | - | CASSLMATMGELSSNEQFF
TRBJ2-7 | TRBV10-3 | TRBD1 | CAITRDRGYEQYF
TRBJ1-6 | TRBV5-1 | - | CASSLVVGKPDNSPLHF
TRBJ2-3 | TRBV9 | - | CASSVWRDTQYF
TRBJ1-5 | TRBV24-1 | - | CATSDPGLSNQPQHF
TRBJ2-2 | TRBV11-1 | TRBD1 | CASSLALRTGRTGELFF
TRBJ2-1 | TRBV19 | - | CASSVSAAEGFEQFF
TRBJ2-7 | TRBV15 | - | CATSRAGHAYEQYF
TRBJ2-3 | TRBV24-1 | TRBD1 | CATSDPGTGGTDTQYF
TRBJ1-6 | TRBV24-1 | - | CATSGNNSPLHF
TRBJ2-5 | TRBV4-2 | - | CASSQGATSFRETQYF
TRBJ2-7 | TRBV20-1 | - | CSVRSRETYEQYF
TRBJ1-2 | TRBV25-1 | - | CASSRPGREGGYTF
TRBJ2-7 | TRBV4-2 | - | CASSQDLDSLNEQYF
TRBJ2-7 | TRBV15 | - | CASTQTASYEQYF
TRBJ2-1 | TRBV20-1 | TRBD2 | CSARLAGGPNNEQFF